This T cell receptor beta chain was recovered during a study of T-cell memory formation after mild COVID-19. About the research overall: Largely, TCR clusters stayed within a single donor. Findings of the study overall: Pre-infection memory already had some responding clones, implying cross-reactive memory joined.

The CDR3 is 12 residues long. Per germline, CDR1 SGHRS and CDR2 YFSETQ. This clonotype was counted at least ten times. The target antigen is unknown. One end of the junction is discordant with germline, which a read error may explain. Constant-segment-primed 5'RACE gave TCR alpha and TCR beta cDNA libraries with sample barcodes and UMIs. TCRdb re-derived calls from the 5' RACE reads in MiXCR, one entry per CDR3 protein. The table records around 390,000 distinct CDR3 sequences, 16% of them present only once. This receptor was taken from a man younger than 35 who had mild COVID-19 (a few samples of this study predate the infection). Cell type and time point are not known. Sequencing used PBMCs or a T cell subset sorted from them (not recorded which). The chain couples TRBV5-1 to TRBJ2-3; no reliable D call. DNA of the CDR3: TGCGCCAGCACCTTGGGCACAGATACGCAGTATTTT. Protein product: CASTLGTDTQYF.